Sequencing of this TCR beta chain was carried out in a study of blood T cells in healthy people across ages. Germline-derived CDR1 and CDR2 are ENHRY and SYGVKD. Trimming removed 3 bases from V and 7 bases from J; junction bases left unmatched: 6. The CDR3 is 14 amino acids. Next came a second PCR, run for about 7 to 12 cycles, which used a sample-barcoded 5' primer along with a J-beta primer mix. TCRdb fed the 5' RACE reads into MiXCR, producing one record per CDR3 protein. The table shows nearly 800,000 distinct CDR3 sequences, with around a quarter occurring only once. These data also formed part of another study, on T cells of mothers and their children.

The TCR originated in a boy aged 5 to 17 in good health. The V gene is TRBV10-3, the J gene TRBJ1-2; 9 bases are shared with TRBD1. The sequencing input was blood. For the CDR3, the DNA is TGTGCCATCAGTGATTCCGGGACAGGGTTTGGCTACACCTTC. Its protein is CAISDSGTGFGYTF.